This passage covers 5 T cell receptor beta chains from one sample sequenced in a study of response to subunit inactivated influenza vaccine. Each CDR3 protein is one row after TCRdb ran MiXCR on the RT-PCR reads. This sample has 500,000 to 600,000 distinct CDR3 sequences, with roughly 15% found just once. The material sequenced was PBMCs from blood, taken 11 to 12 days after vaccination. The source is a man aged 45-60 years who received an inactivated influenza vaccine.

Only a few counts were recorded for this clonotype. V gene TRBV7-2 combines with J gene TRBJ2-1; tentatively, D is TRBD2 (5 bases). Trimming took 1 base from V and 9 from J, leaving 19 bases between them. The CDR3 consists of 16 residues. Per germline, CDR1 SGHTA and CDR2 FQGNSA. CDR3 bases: TGTGCCAGCAGCTTAGTGCGATTGCCTGCACGGGGTGAGCAGTTCTTC. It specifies CASSLVRLPARGEQFF.

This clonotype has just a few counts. CDR3 in DNA: TGCAGCGTTGCAGACGGGACGGCCCGCAATGAGCAGTTCTTC. This encodes CSVADGTARNEQFF. The chain has TRBV29-1 and TRBJ2-1; D is possibly TRBD1 or TRBD2 (5 bases each). CDR3 length: 14 amino acids. CDR1 and CDR2 from the germline V gene are SQVTM and ANQGSEA. V lost 4 bases, J lost 6 bases, and 16 bases lay in between.

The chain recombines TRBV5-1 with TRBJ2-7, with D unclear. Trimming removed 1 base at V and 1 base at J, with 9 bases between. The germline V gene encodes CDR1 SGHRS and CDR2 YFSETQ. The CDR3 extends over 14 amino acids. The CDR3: CASSLMEMSYEQYF. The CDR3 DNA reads TGCGCCAGCAGCTTGATGGAGATGTCCTACGAGCAGTACTTC.

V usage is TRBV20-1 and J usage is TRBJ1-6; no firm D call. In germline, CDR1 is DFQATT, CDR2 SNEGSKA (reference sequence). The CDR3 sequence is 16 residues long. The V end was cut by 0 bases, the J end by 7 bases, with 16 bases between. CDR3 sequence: CSARDPYRQRNSPLHF. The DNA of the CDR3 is TGCAGTGCTAGAGATCCTTATCGGCAGAGGAATTCACCCCTCCACTTT.

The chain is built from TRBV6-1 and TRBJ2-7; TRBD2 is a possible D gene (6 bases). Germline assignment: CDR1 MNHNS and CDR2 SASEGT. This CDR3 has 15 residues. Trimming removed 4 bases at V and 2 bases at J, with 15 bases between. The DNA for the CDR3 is TGTGCCAGCAGTGGGCTCGGGACTGGTACCTACGAGCAGTACTTC. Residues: CASSGLGTGTYEQYF.